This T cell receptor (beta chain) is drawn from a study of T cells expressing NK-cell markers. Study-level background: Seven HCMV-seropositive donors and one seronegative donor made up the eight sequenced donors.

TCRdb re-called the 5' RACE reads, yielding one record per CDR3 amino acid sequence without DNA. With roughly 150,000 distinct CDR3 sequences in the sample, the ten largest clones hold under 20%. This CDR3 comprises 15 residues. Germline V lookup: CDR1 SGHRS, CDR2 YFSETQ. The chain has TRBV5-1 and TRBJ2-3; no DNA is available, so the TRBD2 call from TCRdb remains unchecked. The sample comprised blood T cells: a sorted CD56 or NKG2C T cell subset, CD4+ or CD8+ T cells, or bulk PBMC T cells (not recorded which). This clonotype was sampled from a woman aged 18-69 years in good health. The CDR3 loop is CASSFSGASTDTQYF. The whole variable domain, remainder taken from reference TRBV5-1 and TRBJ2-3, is KAGVTQTPRYLIKTRGQQVTLSCSPISGHRSVSWYQQTPGQGLQFLFEYFSETQRNKGNFPGRFSGRQFSNSRSEMNVSTLELGDSALYLCASSFSGASTDTQYFGPGTRLTVL.